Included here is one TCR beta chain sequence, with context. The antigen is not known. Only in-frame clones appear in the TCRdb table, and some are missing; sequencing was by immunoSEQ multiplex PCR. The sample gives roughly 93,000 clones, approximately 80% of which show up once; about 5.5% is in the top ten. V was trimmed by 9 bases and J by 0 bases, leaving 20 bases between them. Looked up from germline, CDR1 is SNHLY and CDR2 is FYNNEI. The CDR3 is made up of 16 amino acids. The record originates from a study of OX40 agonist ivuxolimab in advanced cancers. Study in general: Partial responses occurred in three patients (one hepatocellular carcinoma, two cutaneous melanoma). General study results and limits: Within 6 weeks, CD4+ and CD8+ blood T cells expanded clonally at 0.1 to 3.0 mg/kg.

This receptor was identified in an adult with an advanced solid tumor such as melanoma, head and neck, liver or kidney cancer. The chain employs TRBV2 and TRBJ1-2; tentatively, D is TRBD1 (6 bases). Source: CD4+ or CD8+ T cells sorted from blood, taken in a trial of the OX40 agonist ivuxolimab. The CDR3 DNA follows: TGTGCCAGAGGGGGGAGGGGTTCAGAGACTAACTATGGCTACACCTTC. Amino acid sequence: CARGGRGSETNYGYTF.